A selection of T cell receptor beta chains follows, all from one sample in a study of blood T cell repertoires in COVID-19. Measured with immunoSEQ multiplex PCR; TCRdb has only the in-frame clones, and not every one. This sample has around 150,000 clones, with about nine tenths found just once. Sequenced sample: peripheral blood. These receptors were obtained from a woman aged 60 to 75 with active or convalescent COVID-19. CDR3s include the opening cysteine and the closing phenylalanine or tryptophan. A D gene is named only where the DNA matches it firmly. Clone size is not always given. Where it is, it says once, few, many or a class for expanded clones.

V,J,size,D,length,CDR3,DNA
TRBV19,TRBJ2-1,-,-,14,CASSVLGARNEQFF,TGTGCCAGCTCTGTTCTGGGGGCGCGCAATGAGCAGTTCTTC
TRBV7-7,TRBJ2-1,-,-,15,CASSLGLGSYNEQFF,TGTGCTAGCAGCTTGGGGCTGGGCTCCTACAATGAGCAGTTCTTC
TRBV19,TRBJ1-2,-,-,15,CASRFRSALDYGYTF,TGTGCCAGTAGATTCCGGTCCGCATTGGACTATGGCTACACCTTC
TRBV2,TRBJ1-5,once,TRBD1,15,CASRPGTGSNQPQHF,TGTGCCAGCAGACCCGGGACAGGTTCGAATCAGCCCCAGCATTTT
TRBV6-5,TRBJ1-5,few,-,14,CASSPMGGNQPQHF,TGTGCCAGCAGCCCCATGGGGGGTAATCAGCCCCAGCATTTT
TRBV5-6,TRBJ2-7,-,-,12,CASSRQRYEQYF,TGTGCCAGCAGCCGACAGCGCTACGAGCAGTACTTC
TRBV3-1/TRBV3-2,TRBJ2-1,-,TRBD2,13,CASSQGSRGGLIF,TGTGCCAGCAGCCAAGGATCGCGGGGGGGCCTTATCTTC
TRBV7-2,TRBJ1-2,-,-,12,CASSRIGGGYTF,TGTGCCAGCAGCCGTATTGGCGGGGGCTACACCTTC
TRBV7-9,TRBJ2-3,-,TRBD1,14,CASSFGQVTDTQYF,TGTGCCAGCAGCTTCGGACAGGTAACAGATACGCAGTATTTT
TRBV6-5,TRBJ1-1,-,-,14,CASSKQGASTEAFF,TGTGCCAGCAGCAAACAGGGAGCGAGCACTGAAGCTTTCTTT
TRBV6-2/TRBV6-3,TRBJ1-1,-,-,16,CASSPFTGREIAEAFF,TGTGCCAGCAGCCCCTTTACAGGGAGGGAAATCGCTGAAGCTTTCTTT
TRBV7-8,TRBJ1-2,once,-,15,CASSLQGGANYGYTF,TGTGCCAGCAGCTTACAAGGGGGGGCTAACTATGGCTACACCTTC
TRBV5-4,TRBJ2-3,-,-,14,CASSFGREVDTQYF,TGTGCCAGCAGCTTCGGCAGGGAAGTGGATACGCAGTATTTT
TRBV5-8,TRBJ1-1,few,-,16,CASSWGFGGAGREAFF,TGTGCCAGCAGCTGGGGATTCGGAGGGGCCGGGAGAGAAGCTTTCTTT
TRBV20-1,TRBJ1-2,few,-,12,CSASQGNPYYTF,TGCAGTGCTAGTCAGGGGAACCCATACTACACCTTC
TRBV12-3/TRBV12-4,TRBJ2-4,-,-,13,CASRDGRKNIQYF,TGTGCCAGCCGGGATGGACGGAAAAACATTCAGTACTTC
TRBV7-9,TRBJ1-2,-,-,12,CASERGGAGYTF,TGTGCCAGCGAACGGGGGGGTGCTGGCTACACCTTC
TRBV2,TRBJ1-5,many,TRBD1,14,CASSPQGAEQPQHF,TGTGCCAGCAGTCCACAGGGGGCTGAACAGCCCCAGCATTTT
TRBV10-3,TRBJ1-4,-,-,13,CAISEAAVEKLFF,TGTGCCATCAGTGAGGCGGCAGTTGAAAAACTGTTTTTT
TRBV11-2,TRBJ2-1,-,-,12,CASSFDRREQFF,TGTGCCAGCAGCTTTGACAGGCGTGAGCAGTTCTTC
TRBV5-1,TRBJ2-1,-,TRBD1,15,CASRVGQGASNEQFF,TGCGCCAGCAGGGTGGGACAGGGGGCCTCCAATGAGCAGTTCTTC
TRBV6-2/TRBV6-3,TRBJ1-1,-,TRBD1,14,CASSRDRARTEAFF,TGTGCCAGCAGTCGGGACAGGGCGAGAACTGAAGCTTTCTTT
TRBV7-8,TRBJ2-7,-,-,16,CASSQAAGASSYEQYF,TGTGCCAGCAGCCAAGCGGCAGGGGCCAGCTCCTACGAGCAGTACTTC
TRBV30,TRBJ2-3,-,TRBD2,16,CAWSVLGGTSTDTQYF,TGTGCCTGGAGTGTACTGGGGGGGACTAGCACAGATACGCAGTATTTT